This T cell receptor beta chain was observed in a study of vaccination effects on CD4 cells after COVID-19. Study-level information: Antigen-specific CD4+ T cells were expanded (with viral peptide pools) by the ViraFEST assay ahead of sequencing. Some 2 million PBMC were placed in each well, which was supplemented with approximately 9.7 IU/ml IL-2 and roughly 9 ug/ml peptides.

Scientists isolated CD4+ T cells after an approximately 10-day culture period ended. Two-dose BNT162b2 or mRNA-1273 vaccination was given to participants. Researchers swapped half the medium for IL-2 medium on both days 3 and 7. With 1 base clipped from V and 6 bases from J, the junction kept 5 bases outside the gene matches. The germline gives CDR1 PRHDT, CDR2 FYEKMQ (reference sequence). CDR3 size: 14 residues. Remarks on this clone: Its antigen is as yet unknown.

Method: immunoSEQ multiplex PCR; TCRdb's copy keeps in-frame clones and lacks some. The repertoire holds 45,000 or so clones, with 55% to 75% as singletons. This TCR derives from a human donor who received a COVID-19 vaccine. The sequences come from CD4+ T cells from PBMCs cultured without peptide, collected after COVID-19 vaccination. V and J are TRBV13 and TRBJ1-2, with 7 bases fitting TRBD1. The CDR3 bases are TGTGCCAGCAGCTTAGCGGCCAGGGGGGATGGCTACACCTTC. As protein: CASSLAARGDGYTF.